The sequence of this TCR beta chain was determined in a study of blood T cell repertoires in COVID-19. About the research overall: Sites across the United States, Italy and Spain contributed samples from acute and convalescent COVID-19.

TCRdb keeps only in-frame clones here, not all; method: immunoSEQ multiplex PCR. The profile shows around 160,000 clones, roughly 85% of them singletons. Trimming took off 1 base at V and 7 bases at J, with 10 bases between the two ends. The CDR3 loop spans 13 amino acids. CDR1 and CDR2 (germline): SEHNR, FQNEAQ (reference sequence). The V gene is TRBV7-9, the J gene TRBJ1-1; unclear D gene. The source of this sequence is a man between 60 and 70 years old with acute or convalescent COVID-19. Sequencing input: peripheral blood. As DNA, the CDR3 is TGTGCCAGCAGCTTAGTCAGGTCGGATGAAGCTTTCTTT. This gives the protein CASSLVRSDEAFF.